The 17 T cell receptor beta chains presented below share a single source sample, sequenced in a study of blood T cells in healthy people across ages. A second PCR of roughly 6 to 12 cycles used a sample-barcoded 5' primer and a J-beta primer mix. Via MiXCR, TCRdb re-called the 5' RACE reads, giving one row per CDR3 protein. The sample shows around 1.5 million distinct CDR3 sequences, approximately 60% of them seen only once. Specimen: blood. Receptors originate from a young man in good health.

A few counts support this clonotype. V usage is TRBV6-5 and J usage is TRBJ1-6; the match to TRBD1 covers 7 bases. J was trimmed by 13 bases and V by 6 bases; bases with no gene match: 9. Germline V lookup: CDR1 MNHEY, CDR2 SVGAGI. The CDR3 sequence is 13 residues long. The CDR3: CASSRDRGSPLHF. CDR3 nucleotide sequence: TGTGCCAGCAGCCGGGACAGAGGATCGCCCCTCCACTTT.

The chain uses TRBV7-9 and TRBJ2-1; TRBD2 aligns across 14 bases. Germline loops: CDR1 SEHNR, CDR2 FQNEAQ (reference sequence). V lost 5 bases and J lost 7; bases outside the gene matches: 10. This CDR3 is 17 amino acids long. The CDR3: CASSVPGLAGVGNEQFF. The CDR3 DNA reads as TGTGCCAGCAGCGTCCCGGGACTAGCGGGAGTCGGGAATGAGCAGTTCTTC.

This clonotype is a singleton in its sample. This chain uses TRBV6-2 or TRBV6-3 with TRBJ2-2; D is perhaps TRBD1 (6 bases). This CDR3 spans 15 amino acids. Per germline, CDR1 MNHEY and CDR2 SVGEGT. V was cut by 5 bases and J by 1 base, with 11 bases left in between. The CDR3 sequence: CASSRETGNTGELFF. In DNA form, the CDR3 reads TGTGCCAGCAGTCGTGAGACAGGGAACACCGGGGAGCTGTTTTTT.

This rearrangement joins TRBV12-3 or TRBV12-4 to TRBJ1-5; D is possibly TRBD1 (5 bases). V lost 5 bases to trimming and J lost 4 bases, with 18 bases between them. The length of the CDR3 is 16 residues. DNA of the CDR3: TGTGCCAGCAGTCCCACCGGCCGGGACGCTAATCAGCCCCAGCATTTT. This sequence encodes CASSPTGRDANQPQHF.

The genes are TRBV25-1 and TRBJ2-1; D remains unclear. Trimming removed 3 bases at V and 7 bases at J, with 13 bases between. This CDR3 contains 14 residues. Per germline, CDR1 MGHDK and CDR2 SYGVNS. CDR3 nucleotides: TGTGCCAGCAGTGACACCCCACTGACAAATGAGCAGTTCTTC. This translates into CASSDTPLTNEQFF.

The rearrangement uses TRBV7-9 and TRBJ2-1; maybe TRBD2 (6 bases). Germline V gene sequence: CDR1 SEHNR, CDR2 FQNEAQ (reference sequence). V gave up 8 bases and J gave up 4 bases, with 9 bases separating them. The CDR3 spans 12 residues. The CDR3 nucleotides read TGTGCCAGCTGGAGCGGGTACAATGAGCAGTTCTTC. The encoded protein is CASWSGYNEQFF.

There are a few counts of this clonotype. The rearrangement uses TRBV21-1 and TRBJ2-7; TRBD1 was called by the table and not checked on the DNA. TRBV21-1 is a pseudogene. The CDR3 has 14 residues. The CDR3 nucleotides are TGTGCCAGCGCCCTAGGGACAGGCTCCTACGAGCAGTACTTC. Its translation is CASALGTGSYEQYF.

The chain is built from TRBV13 and TRBJ2-5; TRBD2 matches 8 bases. V lost 5 bases to trimming and J lost 0 bases; unmatched junction nucleotides: 5. Germline V gene sequence: CDR1 PRHDT, CDR2 FYEKMQ (reference sequence). This CDR3 has 15 amino acids. The CDR3 loop is CASSIYSGNQETQYF. The CDR3 bases are TGTGCCAGCAGCATTTATAGCGGGAACCAAGAGACCCAGTACTTC.

This clonotype was counted once. V is TRBV12-3 or TRBV12-4 and J is TRBJ1-2; D unclear. The length of the CDR3 is 16 residues. V lost 8 bases, J lost 2 bases, and 21 bases lay in between. CDR3 bases: TGTGCCAGCTGTAACGCGCTTTTCCGTATGAACTATGGCTACACCTTC. Encoded protein: CASCNALFRMNYGYTF.

The J gene is TRBJ2-6, the V gene TRBV10-3, with 8 bases fitting TRBD1. Germline CDR1 and CDR2: ENHRY and SYGVKD. The CDR3 length is 16 residues. J was trimmed by 0 bases and V by 6 bases; bases with no gene match: 4. Here the CDR3 DNA reads TGTGCCATCAGGAGGGGACAGGACTCTGGGGCCAACGTCCTGACTTTC. It encodes CAIRRGQDSGANVLTF.

The chain is built from TRBV27 and TRBJ2-1, with TRBD1 identical over 9 bases. Germline assignment: CDR1 MNHEY and CDR2 SMNVEV (reference sequence). This CDR3 comprises 15 residues. Trimming removed 4 bases from V and 7 bases from J; junction bases left unmatched: 8. The CDR3 is CASSWGQGWANEQFF. CDR3 DNA: TGTGCCAGCAGTTGGGGACAGGGATGGGCGAATGAGCAGTTCTTC.

The table lists this clonotype with a count of one. The chain has TRBV3-1 and TRBJ2-1; the match to TRBD2 covers 12 bases. Germline CDR1 LGHDT, CDR2 YNNKEL (reference sequence). CDR3 length: 17 residues. After removal of 6 bases from V and 5 bases from J, the junction contained 11 bases not matched to a gene. The CDR3 spells CASSLKLLAGGDNEQFF. In DNA form, the CDR3 reads TGTGCCAGCAGTCTGAAACTCCTAGCGGGAGGGGACAATGAGCAGTTCTTC.

In its sample, this clonotype was seen a few times. The chain recombines TRBV29-1 with TRBJ2-7; 7 nucleotides align to TRBD1. Germline CDR1 and CDR2: SQVTM and ANQGSEA. This CDR3 has 12 residues. V lost 5 bases to trimming and J lost 7 bases; unmatched junction nucleotides: 8. CDR3 DNA: TGCAGCGTTCAGACAGGGATGGGGGAGCAGTACTTC. Residues: CSVQTGMGEQYF.

The rearrangement uses TRBV27 and TRBJ2-4, with 11 bases matching TRBD1. The better agreement between TRBJ2-7 and the DNA end casts doubt on the J call. Germline CDR1 reads MNHEY; CDR2 reads SMNVEV (reference sequence). This CDR3 comprises 15 residues. CDR3 protein: CASSPGTGGTHEQYF. In DNA form, the CDR3 reads TGTGCCAGCAGTCCGGGGACAGGGGGTACCCACGAGCAGTACTTC.

The chain uses TRBV7-2 and TRBJ2-7, with a possible D match to TRBD2 (5 bases). The CDR3 spans 14 residues. Trimming took off 1 base at V and 2 bases at J, with 9 bases between the two ends. Germline-derived CDR1 and CDR2 are SGHTA and FQGNSA. The CDR3 sequence: CASSLESGTYEQYF. As DNA, the CDR3 is TGTGCCAGCAGCTTAGAGAGCGGTACCTACGAGCAGTACTTC.

This clonotype was picked up one time. The chain joins TRBV7-6 to TRBJ1-1, with TRBD1 as a possible D gene (6 bases). V gave up 5 bases and J gave up 5 bases, with 27 bases separating them. Germline assignment: CDR1 SGHVS and CDR2 FNYEAQ. The CDR3 extends over 18 amino acids. CDR3 residues: CASSDLAPRPTGMTEAFF. DNA of the CDR3: TGTGCCAGCAGCGATTTAGCCCCCAGACCTACAGGGATGACTGAAGCTTTCTTT.

This chain links TRBV29-1 with TRBJ1-1; TRBD1 is a possible D gene (5 bases). The length of the CDR3 is 14 residues. V was cut by 3 bases and J by 3 bases, with 14 bases left in between. CDR1 and CDR2 (germline): SQVTM, ANQGSEA. In DNA, the CDR3 is TGCAGCGTTGATGCAGGGAGAGACGACACTGAAGCTTTCTTT. It specifies CSVDAGRDDTEAFF.